This TCR beta chain appears in the sequencing data of a study of T cells expressing NK-cell markers. TCRdb reanalyzed the 5' RACE reads, giving one entry per CDR3 protein sequence and no DNA. The sample's table shows 200,000 to 300,000 distinct CDR3 sequences. The CDR3 spans 15 residues. Germline loops: CDR1 DFQATT, CDR2 SNEGSKA (reference sequence). Sequencing was done on a sample of blood T cells: a sorted CD56 or NKG2C T cell subset, CD4+ or CD8+ T cells, or bulk PBMC T cells (not recorded which). This chain joins TRBV20-1 and TRBJ2-1; as DNA is missing, the TRBD1 call by TCRdb cannot be tested. The clonotype comes from a woman aged 18-70 years in good health. CDR3 in amino acids: CSASWLGERVNEQFF.